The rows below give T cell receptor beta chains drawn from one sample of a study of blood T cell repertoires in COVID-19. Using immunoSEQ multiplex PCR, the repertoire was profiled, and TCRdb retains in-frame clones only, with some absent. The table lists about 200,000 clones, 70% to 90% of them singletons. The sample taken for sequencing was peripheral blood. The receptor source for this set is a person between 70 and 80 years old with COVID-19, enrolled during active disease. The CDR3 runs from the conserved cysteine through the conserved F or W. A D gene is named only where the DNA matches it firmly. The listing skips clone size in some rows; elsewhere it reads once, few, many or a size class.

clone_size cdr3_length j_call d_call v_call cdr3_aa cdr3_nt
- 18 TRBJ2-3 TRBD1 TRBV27 CASSFQTIPGQGSDTQYF TGTGCCAGCAGTTTCCAAACGATCCCGGGACAGGGGTCAGATACGCAGTATTTT
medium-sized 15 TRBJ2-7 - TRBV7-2 CASSLDWGLSYEQYF TGTGCCAGCAGCTTAGACTGGGGCCTCTCCTACGAGCAGTACTTC
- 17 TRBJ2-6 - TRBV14 CASSLELGGSGANVLTF TGTGCCAGCAGTCTGGAGTTGGGGGGCTCTGGGGCCAACGTCCTGACTTTC
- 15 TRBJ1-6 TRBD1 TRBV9 CASSAEDRGDSPLHF TGTGCCAGCAGCGCAGAAGACAGGGGTGATTCACCCCTCCACTTT
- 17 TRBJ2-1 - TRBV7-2 CASSLRFTSSSYNEQFF TGTGCCAGCAGCTTACGTTTCACTAGCAGCTCCTACAATGAGCAGTTCTTC
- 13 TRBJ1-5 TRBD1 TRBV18 CASTRGLLEPQHF TGTGCCAGCACTAGGGGGCTCCTGGAGCCCCAGCATTTT
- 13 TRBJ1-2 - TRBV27 CASSPGSNGGYTF TGTGCCAGCAGCCCGGGGTCAAACGGTGGCTACACCTTC
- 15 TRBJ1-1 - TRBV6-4 CASRADGGRGTEAFF TGTGCCAGCAGGGCTGACGGGGGACGAGGCACTGAAGCTTTCTTT
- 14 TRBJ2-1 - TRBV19 CASISLGPGNEQFF TGTGCCAGTATTTCGTTGGGCCCCGGCAATGAGCAGTTCTTC
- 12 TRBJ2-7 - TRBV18 CASSPGNYEQYF TGTGCCAGCTCCCCAGGCAACTACGAGCAGTACTTC
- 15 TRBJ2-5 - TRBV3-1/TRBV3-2 CASSQDLTRRETQYF TGTGCCAGCAGCCAAGATCTGACTAGACGAGAGACCCAGTACTTC
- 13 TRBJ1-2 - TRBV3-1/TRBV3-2 CASSQFSPNGYTF TGTGCCAGCAGCCAATTCAGTCCCAATGGCTACACCTTC
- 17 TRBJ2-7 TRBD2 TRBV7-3 CASSPRRTSGSSYEQYF TGTGCCAGCAGCCCTCGTCGAACTAGCGGGAGCTCCTACGAGCAGTACTTC
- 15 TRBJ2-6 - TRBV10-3 CAISESRVGANVLTF TGTGCCATCAGTGAGTCCAGGGTAGGGGCCAACGTCCTGACTTTC
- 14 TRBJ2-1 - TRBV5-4 CASSLGLVSNEQFF TGTGCCAGCAGTTTGGGTCTAGTCAGCAATGAGCAGTTCTTC
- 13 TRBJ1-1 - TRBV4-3 CASSHRGGTEAFF TGCGCCAGCAGCCACCGCGGGGGAACTGAAGCTTTCTTT
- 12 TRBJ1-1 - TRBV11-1 CASSARTDEAFF TGTGCCAGCAGCGCAAGGACAGATGAAGCTTTCTTT
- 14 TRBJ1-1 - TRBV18 CASSPNGVGTEAFF TGTGCCAGCTCACCAAACGGGGTTGGCACTGAAGCTTTCTTT
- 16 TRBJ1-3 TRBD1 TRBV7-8 CASSRGTGGSGNTIYF TGTGCCAGCAGCCGAGGGACAGGGGGCTCTGGAAACACCATATATTTT
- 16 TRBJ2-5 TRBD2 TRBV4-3 CASSQEVAGLQETQYF TGCGCCAGCAGCCAAGAGGTAGCGGGGTTACAAGAGACCCAGTACTTC
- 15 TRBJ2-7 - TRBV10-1 CARTVGQPDSYEQYF TGCGCCAGGACCGTGGGGCAGCCAGATTCCTACGAGCAGTACTTC
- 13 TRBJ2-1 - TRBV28 CASSNTPRNEQFF TGTGCCAGCAGCAACACGCCCCGCAATGAGCAGTTCTTC
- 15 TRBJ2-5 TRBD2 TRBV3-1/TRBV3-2 CASSLPSSGKETQYF TGTGCCAGCAGCCTCCCATCTAGCGGGAAAGAGACCCAGTACTTC
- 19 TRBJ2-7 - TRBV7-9 CASSLVPVLWQARSYEQYF TGTGCCAGCAGCTTAGTTCCCGTATTGTGGCAGGCTCGCTCCTACGAGCAGTACTTC
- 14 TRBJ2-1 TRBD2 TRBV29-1 CSAGGGLSYNEQFF TGCAGCGCCGGGGGGGGACTCTCCTACAATGAGCAGTTCTTC
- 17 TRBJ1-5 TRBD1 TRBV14 CASSQKYRDRANQPQHF TGTGCCAGCAGCCAAAAATACCGGGACAGGGCCAATCAGCCCCAGCATTTT
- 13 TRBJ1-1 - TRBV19 CASSAERNTEAFF TGTGCCAGTAGCGCGGAGAGGAACACTGAAGCTTTCTTT
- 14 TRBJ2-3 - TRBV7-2 CASSLEAGPDTQYF TGTGCCAGCAGCTTAGAAGCGGGTCCAGATACGCAGTATTTT
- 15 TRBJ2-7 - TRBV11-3 CASSLGGTEAYEQYF TGTGCCAGCAGCTTAGGCGGGACAGAGGCCTACGAGCAGTACTTC
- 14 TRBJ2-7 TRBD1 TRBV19 CARDRAPSSYEQYF TGTGCCAGGGACAGGGCCCCCAGCTCCTACGAGCAGTACTTC
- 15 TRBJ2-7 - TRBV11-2 CASSSHRTSSYEQYF TGTGCCAGCAGCTCTCATAGAACTAGCTCCTACGAGCAGTACTTC